This passage covers 29 T cell receptor beta chains from one sample sequenced in a study of blood T cell repertoires in COVID-19. Using immunoSEQ multiplex PCR, the repertoire was profiled, and TCRdb retains in-frame clones only, with some absent. The sample carries a few hundred thousand clones, about 80% recorded once. The material sequenced was PBMCs or T cells enriched from blood (not recorded which). The receptors were gathered from a young man with acute COVID-19.

The chain uses TRBV6-5 and TRBJ1-1; a possible D gene is TRBD1 (5 bases). V lost 5 bases and J 9 bases, leaving 13 bases between the germline ends. The CDR3 runs to 12 residues. Germline CDR1 reads MNHEY; CDR2 reads SVGAGI. The CDR3 protein is CASSPKGTKAFF. The CDR3 DNA sequence: TGTGCCAGCAGTCCAAAAGGGACTAAAGCTTTCTTT.

V and J are TRBV15 and TRBJ2-1; maybe TRBD2 (6 bases). V was cut by 8 bases and J by 10 bases, with 15 bases left in between. Germline V gives CDR1 LNHNV, CDR2 YYDKDF (reference sequence). The CDR3 loop spans 12 amino acids. The DNA of the CDR3 is TGTGCCACCGCCCAGCGGGCCGACGAGCAGTTCTTC. This gives the protein CATAQRADEQFF.

The V gene is TRBV6-6, the J gene TRBJ1-5, with TRBD1 identical over 7 bases. V shed 5 bases, J shed 2 bases, and the junction held 12 bases outside the gene matches. This CDR3 is 17 amino acids long. Germline V gene data show CDR1 as MNHNY and CDR2 as SVGAGI (reference sequence). The CDR3 nucleotides read TGTGCCAGCAGTCCTGCAGGAGGGGGCGTAGGCAATCAGCCCCAGCATTTT. Amino acid sequence: CASSPAGGGVGNQPQHF.

This clone was observed once. The rearrangement uses TRBV6-6 and TRBJ2-5; a weak D match, TRBD1 (6 bases). CDR3 length: 12 residues. Germline lookup yields CDR1 MNHNY and CDR2 SVGAGI (reference sequence). The V end was cut by 8 bases, the J end by 2 bases, with 9 bases between. CDR3 in DNA: TGTGCCAGCTCGGACAGTCAAGAGACCCAGTACTTC. Its translation is CASSDSQETQYF.

This sequence joins TRBV5-5 and TRBJ1-3, with D maybe TRBD1 (5 bases). Germline V gene sequence: CDR1 SGHKS, CDR2 YYEKEE (reference sequence). The CDR3 sequence is 13 residues long. Trimming took off 7 bases at V and 2 bases at J, with 10 bases between the two ends. The CDR3 loop reads CASGGTTGNTIYF. As DNA, the CDR3 is TGTGCCAGCGGAGGGACTACTGGAAACACCATATATTTT.

V and J are TRBV28 and TRBJ2-7; 8 bases line up with TRBD2. Germline V gene lookup returns CDR1 MDHEN and CDR2 SYDVKM. The CDR3 runs 14 residues. Trimming took 6 bases from V and 2 from J; bases not matched to a gene: 6. The CDR3 sequence is CASRLTAGAYEQYV. The CDR3 DNA follows: TGTGCCAGCAGGTTAACAGCGGGGGCCTACGAGCAGTACGTC.

As DNA, the CDR3 is TGCAGCGTTGAAGCGGGGACAAGGATGGTAGATACGCAGTATTTT. Amino acids: CSVEAGTRMVDTQYF. The chain carries TRBV29-1 and TRBJ2-3; perhaps TRBD1 as D (6 bases). This CDR3 region has 15 residues. Trimming took off 1 base at V and 5 bases at J, with 16 bases between the two ends. Germline CDR1 SQVTM, CDR2 ANQGSEA.

The chain recombines TRBV7-6 with TRBJ2-2, with no clear D. The CDR3 sequence is 12 residues long. Germline V lookup: CDR1 SGHVS, CDR2 FNYEAQ. With 3 bases removed from V and 10 bases from J, the gap between germline ends came to 9 bases. CDR3 amino acids: CASSFQSEELFF. The CDR3 nucleotides are TGTGCCAGCAGCTTTCAGTCCGAGGAGCTGTTTTTT.

The genes are TRBV5-1 and TRBJ2-7; TRBD2 is a possible D gene (5 bases). Germline CDR1 and CDR2: SGHRS and YFSETQ. The CDR3 is 14 amino acids. DNA of the CDR3: TGTGCCAGCAGCCTGGGGTCTGGTGAGGGTGTGCAGTACGTC. Translation: CASSLGSGEGVQYV.

This chain uses TRBV11-3 with TRBJ2-3, with 7 bases that match TRBD1. The CDR3 length is 15 residues. Germline CDR1 reads SGHNT; CDR2 reads YENEEA. Trimming cost V 4 bases and J 5 bases; bases outside gene matches: 9. In DNA form, the CDR3 reads TGTGCCAGCAGCTCCAGACAGGGTGTAGAAGATACGCAGTATTTT. It yields the protein CASSSRQGVEDTQYF.

The chain recombines TRBV27 with TRBJ2-2; 10 bases are shared with TRBD2. The V segment lost 6 bases and the J segment 1 base; nucleotides outside the gene matches: 2. Germline values: CDR1 MNHEY, CDR2 SMNVEV (reference sequence). The CDR3 totals 15 residues. The CDR3 coding sequence is TGTGCCAGCAGAACTAGCGGGATGAACACCGGGGAGCTGTTTTTT. Encoded protein: CASRTSGMNTGELFF.

The CDR3 coding sequence is TGTGCCAGCAGCCCTAGTTCGGTAGGCAGCAATCAGCCCCAGCATTTT. This gives the protein CASSPSSVGSNQPQHF. This chain links TRBV7-9 with TRBJ1-5; D gene unclear. This CDR3 has 16 amino acids. Trimming left V 5 bases short and J 1 base short, with 15 bases between. CDR1 and CDR2 (germline): SEHNR, FQNEAQ (reference sequence).

This sequence joins TRBV7-8 and TRBJ1-2; tentatively, D is TRBD1 (5 bases). The germline gives CDR1 SGHVS, CDR2 FQNEAQ. CDR3 length: 13 residues. V lost 3 bases and J 2 bases, leaving 7 bases between the germline ends. CDR3 sequence reads: CASSLGLNYGYTF. The CDR3 DNA follows: TGTGCCAGCAGCTTGGGACTGAACTATGGCTACACCTTC.

The V and J genes are TRBV27 and TRBJ2-1; D is perhaps TRBD1 (5 bases). V was pared by 5 bases and J by 10 bases, with 6 bases between. The CDR3 length is 10 residues. CDR1 and CDR2 from the germline V gene are MNHEY and SMNVEV (reference sequence). The chain's CDR3 is CASSGAEQFF. CDR3 nucleotides: TGTGCCAGCAGTGGGGCGGAGCAGTTCTTC.

The V and J genes are TRBV28 and TRBJ1-5; D remains unclear. Looked up from germline, CDR1 is MDHEN and CDR2 is SYDVKM. This CDR3 comprises 13 residues. Between the trimmed V and J ends, which lost 5 bases and 7 bases, there was a span of 12 bases. For the CDR3, the DNA is TGTGCCAGCAGTCCCGTTCTTCGGCAGCCCCAGCATTTT. This codes for CASSPVLRQPQHF. The variable domain in full, with the rest retrieved from reference TRBV28 and TRBJ1-5, is DVKVTQSSRYLVKRTGEKVFLECVQDMDHENMFWYRQDPGLGLRLIYFSYDVKMKEKGDIPEGYSVSREKKERFSLILESASTNQTSMYLCASSPVLRQPQHFGDGTRLSIL.

The chain carries TRBV5-5 and TRBJ2-5; TRBD1 matches 8 bases. CDR1 SGHKS and CDR2 YYEKEE come from the germline V gene (reference sequence). The CDR3 totals 15 residues. V gave up 1 base and J gave up 5 bases; unmatched junction bases: 7. This CDR3 reads CASSLSDRTGETQYF. CDR3 coding DNA: TGTGCCAGCAGCTTGTCGGACAGGACAGGGGAGACCCAGTACTTC.

The chain links TRBV6-5 to TRBJ2-6; D uncertain. The CDR3 has 16 amino acids. V was cut by 2 bases and J by 0 bases, with 8 bases left in between. CDR1 MNHEY and CDR2 SVGAGI come from the germline V gene. CDR3 loop: CASSYPGGSGANVLTF. For the CDR3, the DNA is TGTGCCAGCAGTTACCCCGGTGGCTCTGGGGCCAACGTCCTGACTTTC.

Regarding this clone: One end of the junction varies from germline; a read error may be responsible. The DNA for the CDR3 is TGTGCCAGCAGCTTGGCCCTAGCTGTGGCCCGGGATGAGCAGTTCTTC. As protein: CASSLALAVARDEQFF. The chain employs TRBV5-1 and TRBJ2-1, with D possibly being TRBD2 (5 bases). Germline V gene data show CDR1 as SGHRS and CDR2 as YFSETQ. The CDR3 length is 16 residues.

The genes are TRBV7-9 and TRBJ1-2; D remains unclear. Per germline, CDR1 SEHNR and CDR2 FQNEAQ (reference sequence). V lost 2 bases, J lost 6 bases, and 16 bases lay in between. This CDR3 comprises 15 residues. The CDR3 here is CASSLLEWEGDGYTF. The CDR3 coding sequence is TGTGCCAGCAGCTTACTAGAGTGGGAGGGCGATGGCTACACCTTC.

This chain connects TRBV5-4 to TRBJ2-2; tentatively, D is TRBD1 (6 bases). V was pared by 0 bases and J by 6 bases, with 9 bases between. The CDR3 runs to 14 residues. Germline CDR1 and CDR2: SGHNT and YYREEE (reference sequence). The CDR3 nucleotides are TGTGCCAGCAGCTTGGATACAGGGCCCGGGGAGCTGTTTTTT. This translates into CASSLDTGPGELFF.

CDR3: CASSRSSGGYNEQFF. Here the CDR3 DNA reads TGTGCCAGCAGTCGGTCTAGCGGGGGGTACAATGAGCAGTTCTTC. The chain links TRBV6-4 to TRBJ2-1, with TRBD2 identical over 11 bases. The CDR3 totals 15 residues. Germline V gene sequence: CDR1 MRHNA, CDR2 SNTAGT. J was trimmed by 4 bases and V by 5 bases; bases with no gene match: 4.

The CDR3 coding sequence is TGTGCCAGCAGTCCCAGGGGACAGCATCTAGCGGGGGGTTTGAGCTCCTACGAGCAGTACGTC. It encodes CASSPRGQHLAGGLSSYEQYV. The chain uses TRBV6-6 and TRBJ2-7, with 11 bases that match TRBD2. Trimming removed 5 bases from V and 0 bases from J; junction bases left unmatched: 21. Germline-derived CDR1 and CDR2 are MNHNY and SVGAGI (reference sequence). The CDR3 sequence is 21 residues long.

This chain joins TRBV30 and TRBJ1-6; D perhaps matches TRBD1 (6 bases). The CDR3 sequence is 14 residues long. Germline V gene data show CDR1 as GTSNPN and CDR2 as SVGIG (reference sequence). V was clipped by 4 bases and J by 7 bases, with 14 bases between them. The CDR3 region is CAWKQGIGNSPLHF. CDR3 nucleotide sequence: TGTGCCTGGAAACAGGGTATAGGGAATTCACCCCTCCACTTT.

The rearrangement uses TRBV5-4 and TRBJ2-3; 8 bases are a match to TRBD2. Trimming took 4 bases from V and 5 from J; bases not matched to a gene: 9. Germline values: CDR1 SGHNT, CDR2 YYREEE (reference sequence). CDR3 length: 15 amino acids. The CDR3 here is CASSRSGSPGDTQYF. The CDR3 nucleotides read TGTGCCAGCAGCCGAAGCGGGAGTCCTGGAGATACGCAGTATTTT.

This rearrangement joins TRBV27 to TRBJ1-2; no clear D. CDR3 length equals 17 residues. Germline V gene sequence: CDR1 MNHEY, CDR2 SMNVEV (reference sequence). The V end was cut by 2 bases, the J end by 0 bases, with 16 bases between. The CDR3 DNA reads TGTGCCAGCAGTTTAAAGGGTCCCGGGAGAGCTAACTATGGCTACACCTTC. Translating it yields CASSLKGPGRANYGYTF.

The rearrangement links TRBV5-1 to TRBJ2-3; TRBD1 agrees at 7 bases. Per the germline V gene, CDR1 is SGHRS and CDR2 is YFSETQ. The CDR3 loop spans 15 amino acids. Trimming removed 4 bases from V and 4 bases from J; junction bases left unmatched: 9. The CDR3 loop reads CASSQGQPGADTQYF. Written as DNA, the CDR3 is TGCGCCAGCAGCCAGGGACAGCCTGGGGCAGATACGCAGTATTTT. Based on the CDR3 plus reference TRBV5-1 and TRBJ2-3, the full variable domain is KAGVTQTPRYLIKTRGQQVTLSCSPISGHRSVSWYQQTPGQGLQFLFEYFSETQRNKGNFPGRFSGRQFSNSRSEMNVSTLELGDSALYLCASSQGQPGADTQYFGPGTRLTVL.

The chain joins TRBV5-8 to TRBJ2-1, with D possibly being TRBD1 (5 bases). The CDR3 contains 13 residues. The germline V and J ends were trimmed by 1 base and 4 bases, with 6 bases remaining between them. CDR1 and CDR2 from the germline V gene are SGHTS and YDEGEE. This CDR3 reads CASSLKGYNEQFF. CDR3 in DNA: TGTGCCAGCAGCTTGAAGGGGTACAATGAGCAGTTCTTC.

This rearrangement joins TRBV14 to TRBJ1-1; D gene unclear. The V end was cut by 0 bases, the J end by 1 base, with 9 bases between. This CDR3 contains 15 residues. Germline V gene lookup returns CDR1 SGHDN and CDR2 FVKESK. In DNA form, the CDR3 reads TGTGCCAGCAGCCAAGATCATACGGGGAACACTGAAGCTTTCTTT. It yields the protein CASSQDHTGNTEAFF.

The chain recombines TRBV30 with TRBJ1-1, with 7 bases identical to TRBD1. With V trimmed by 0 bases and J by 5 bases, 6 bases remained unmatched. The CDR3 is 14 amino acids. The V gene's germline CDR1 is GTSNPN and CDR2 SVGIG (reference sequence). Here the CDR3 DNA reads TGTGCCTGGAGTGTTAACAGGGGCTATACTGAAGCTTTCTTT. It encodes CAWSVNRGYTEAFF.